A selection of T cell receptor beta chains follows, all from one sample in a study of blood T cell repertoires in COVID-19. Profiling relied on immunoSEQ multiplex PCR, and the TCRdb table lists in-frame clones only, not all of them. The sample yields about 160,000 clones, roughly 80% seen once. The sequenced sample consisted of peripheral blood. All receptors come from a man aged 70-80 years with acute or convalescent COVID-19. Each CDR3 is given with its conserved first and last residue. The order of the fields is D gene, clone size, CDR3 length, V gene, J gene, CDR3 DNA, CDR3 protein. A D gene is named only where the DNA matches it firmly. The size field is filled for only some rows; it gives once, few, many or a size class.

TRBD2	NA	15	TRBV7-3	TRBJ2-2	TGTGCCAGCAGTTTAGCGGGAGGTAGCACCGGGGAGCTGTTTTTT	CASSLAGGSTGELFF
TRBD1	NA	15	TRBV4-1	TRBJ1-6	TGCGCCAGCAGCTTACGGGACAGGGAGAATTCACCCCTCCACTTT	CASSLRDRENSPLHF
TRBD1	many	14	TRBV7-2	TRBJ1-2	TGTGCCAGCAGCCCTCACAGGGGGCACTATGGCTACACCTTC	CASSPHRGHYGYTF
TRBD1	NA	15	TRBV10-2	TRBJ1-2	TGCGCCAGCAGTGTTGGGACAGATCATAACTATGGCTACACCTTC	CASSVGTDHNYGYTF
NA	NA	15	TRBV18	TRBJ2-1	TGTGCCAGCTCCCCCGGGTCTAATTTAGTCAATGAGCAGTTCTTC	CASSPGSNLVNEQFF
TRBD1	NA	16	TRBV11-3	TRBJ2-7	TGTGCCAGCAGCTTAGCCACAGGGGCCCACCCTTACGAGCAGTACTTC	CASSLATGAHPYEQYF
NA	once	13	TRBV5-1	TRBJ2-3	TGCGCCAGCAGTGGGCAGCCAGGAGGGACGCAGTATTTT	CASSGQPGGTQYF
TRBD1	NA	19	TRBV10-2	TRBJ1-4	TGCGCCAGCAGTGAGATTTTTCCGGGACAGGGGTCGATTATTGAAAAACTGTTTTTT	CASSEIFPGQGSIIEKLFF
NA	NA	14	TRBV4-3	TRBJ1-2	TGCGCCAGCAGCCAAACGACAGCGCACTATGGCTACACCTTC	CASSQTTAHYGYTF
NA	NA	14	TRBV6-5	TRBJ2-7	TGTGCCAGCAGCCCCTCGGACTCCTCCTACGAGCAGTACTTC	CASSPSDSSYEQYF
TRBD1	NA	18	TRBV23-1	TRBJ1-1	TGCGCCAGCAGTCAATCGGACAGGGGGACCATTTTGAACACTGAAGCTTTCTTT	CASSQSDRGTILNTEAFF
NA	NA	14	TRBV19	TRBJ1-4	TGTGCCAGTAGTCCGGGAGCAACTAATGAAAAACTGTTTTTT	CASSPGATNEKLFF
TRBD1	NA	15	TRBV7-7	TRBJ2-5	TGTGCCAGCAGCTTAGACAGGGGCCCGGGGGAGACCCAGTACTTC	CASSLDRGPGETQYF
TRBD1	NA	14	TRBV5-1	TRBJ2-1	TGCGCCAGCAGCTGGGGGACAGGCGGGGATGAGCAGTTCTTC	CASSWGTGGDEQFF
TRBD2	once	17	TRBV2	TRBJ2-5	TGTGCCAGCAGTGAGACTAGCGGGGGGGCAGGGTTGGAGACCCAGTACTTC	CASSETSGGAGLETQYF
TRBD2	NA	14	TRBV30	TRBJ2-7	TGTGCCTGGAGCCCGATAGCGGGTCCCTACGAGCAGTACTTC	CAWSPIAGPYEQYF
TRBD1	few	11	TRBV28	TRBJ1-1	TGTGCCAGCAGTCCTCAGGGGGTGGCTTTCTTT	CASSPQGVAFF
NA	NA	16	TRBV28	TRBJ2-5	TGTGCCAGCAACCCGATGCGCGGAGCCGACCAAGAGACCCAGTACTTC	CASNPMRGADQETQYF
NA	NA	10	TRBV7-9	TRBJ2-1	TGTGCCGTCCTCCCCAATGAGCAGTTCTTC	CAVLPNEQFF
TRBD2	NA	16	TRBV15	TRBJ2-1	TGTGCCACCAGCGGGATAGCGGGAGTTACAGGTAATGAGCAGTTCTTC	CATSGIAGVTGNEQFF
TRBD1	few	13	TRBV6-5	TRBJ1-2	TGTGCCAGCAGAGGTAGCAGGGGGAGTGGCTACACCTTC	CASRGSRGSGYTF